These T cell receptor beta chains were read from a single sample in a study of blood T cell repertoires in COVID-19. Repertoires were generated with immunoSEQ multiplex PCR, while TCRdb's copy carries only in-frame clones and drops some. The top ten clones hold 20% to 25% of a sample with some 200,000 clones, 70% to 90% of them seen once. The sample taken for sequencing was peripheral blood. These receptors all come from a man between 60 and 75 years old with active or convalescent COVID-19. Both conserved end residues are part of each CDR3. D genes are given only for firm matches. The size entry is marked missing in some rows and otherwise reads once, few, many or a size class.

TRBJ2-7,NA,TRBV19,TRBD1,CASSTQGQGSYEQYF,TGTGCCAGTAGTACTCAGGGACAGGGTTCCTACGAGCAGTACTTC
TRBJ2-1,NA,TRBV27,TRBD2,CASKRSGGYSYNEQFF,TGTGCCAGCAAGCGAAGCGGGGGGTACTCCTACAATGAGCAGTTCTTC
TRBJ1-6,NA,TRBV30,TRBD1,CAWSVEGQVFHF,TGTGCCTGGAGTGTAGAGGGACAGGTCTTCCACTTT
TRBJ1-2,NA,TRBV27,NA,CASSSARLRALVGGYTF,TGTGCCAGCAGTTCGGCCCGACTCAGGGCGCTAGTGGGTGGCTACACCTTC
TRBJ1-1,NA,TRBV7-3,TRBD1,CASSLGGQLEAFF,TGTGCCAGCAGCTTAGGGGGACAGCTAGAAGCTTTCTTT
TRBJ2-5,NA,TRBV2,NA,CASSAQSETQYF,TGTGCCAGCAGTGCCCAGTCAGAGACCCAGTACTTC
TRBJ1-4,NA,TRBV6-1,NA,CASSEGASEKLFF,TGTGCCAGCAGTGAAGGGGCCAGTGAAAAACTGTTTTTT
TRBJ1-1,NA,TRBV20-1,NA,CSARVQEGAFF,TGCAGTGCTAGGGTACAGGAAGGAGCTTTCTTT
TRBJ1-1,NA,TRBV19,TRBD1,CASSIPGQGTVRAFF,TGTGCCAGTAGTATACCCGGACAGGGGACAGTGAGGGCTTTCTTT
TRBJ1-1,NA,TRBV23-1,TRBD1,CASAGGTEAFF,TGCGCCAGCGCAGGGGGCACTGAAGCTTTCTTT
TRBJ2-1,NA,TRBV5-5,NA,CASESWSSYNEQFF,TGTGCCAGCGAGTCTTGGAGCTCCTACAATGAGCAGTTCTTC
TRBJ1-2,NA,TRBV19,NA,CASSRANTANYGYTF,TGTGCCAGTAGTAGAGCAAATACCGCGAACTATGGCTACACCTTC
TRBJ1-2,NA,TRBV19,NA,CASRAGINPYGYTF,TGTGCCAGTAGAGCAGGGATAAATCCGTATGGCTACACCTTC
TRBJ2-1,once,TRBV7-8,TRBD2,CASSFSGLSYNEQFF,TGTGCCAGCAGCTTTAGCGGGCTCTCCTACAATGAGCAGTTCTTC
TRBJ1-1,NA,TRBV5-1,TRBD1,CASSSKTGETEAFF,TGCGCCAGCAGCTCCAAAACAGGGGAAACTGAAGCTTTCTTT
TRBJ2-7,NA,TRBV3-1/TRBV3-2,NA,CASSHRGTYEQYF,TGTGCCAGCAGCCACAGGGGAACCTACGAGCAGTACTTC
TRBJ2-5,NA,TRBV7-2,NA,CASSFGGAKKETQYF,TGTGCCAGCAGCTTTGGCGGGGCTAAGAAAGAGACCCAGTACTTC
TRBJ2-5,once,TRBV14,NA,CASSQAGYETQYF,TGTGCCAGCAGCCAAGCGGGTTATGAGACCCAGTACTTC
TRBJ2-1,NA,TRBV20-1,NA,CSASRGSSKNEQFF,TGCAGTGCTAGTCGTGGGTCTAGCAAAAATGAGCAGTTCTTC
TRBJ1-4,NA,TRBV21-1,NA,CASSKDRGRTNEKLFF,TGTGCCAGCAGCAAAGACAGGGGTAGGACTAATGAAAAACTGTTTTTT
TRBJ1-5,NA,TRBV5-6,NA,CASSFRERNQPQHF,TGTGCCAGCAGCTTCAGGGAACGCAATCAGCCCCAGCATTTT
TRBJ2-7,NA,TRBV11-2,NA,CASSPKDYPTTYEQYF,TGTGCCAGCAGCCCCAAAGACTACCCTACTACCTACGAGCAGTACTTC
TRBJ2-7,NA,TRBV2,TRBD1,CASSEEGQNDEQYF,TGTGCCAGCAGTGAAGAGGGACAGAACGACGAGCAGTACTTC
TRBJ2-2,NA,TRBV12-3/TRBV12-4,NA,CASSLQLTGELFF,TGTGCCAGCAGTTTACAACTCACCGGGGAGCTGTTTTTT
TRBJ2-7,many,TRBV7-9,NA,CASSPPTGSYEQYF,TGTGCCAGCAGCCCCCCGACAGGCTCCTACGAGCAGTACTTC
TRBJ1-4,NA,TRBV7-9,TRBD1,CASSRQGRQAEKLFF,TGTGCCAGCAGCCGACAGGGGCGTCAAGCTGAAAAACTGTTTTTT
TRBJ1-2,NA,TRBV9,NA,CASSVAHTNYGYTF,TGTGCCAGCAGCGTAGCTCACACAAACTATGGCTACACCTTC
TRBJ2-5,once,TRBV7-9,NA,CASSLVGLAETQYF,TGTGCCAGCAGCTTAGTAGGGCTAGCCGAGACCCAGTACTTC
TRBJ1-5,NA,TRBV20-1,NA,CSARVPRAQHF,TGCAGTGCTAGAGTCCCCCGGGCCCAGCATTTT
TRBJ2-7,NA,TRBV7-2,TRBD2,CASSPGLAGDYEQYF,TGTGCCAGCAGCCCGGGACTAGCGGGGGACTACGAGCAGTACTTC
TRBJ1-1,NA,TRBV3-1/TRBV3-2,NA,CASSPTPRTEAFF,TGTGCCAGCAGCCCCACTCCTCGGACTGAAGCTTTCTTT
TRBJ1-1,NA,TRBV7-9,NA,CASIPLTATKSEAFF,TGTGCCAGCATCCCACTGACAGCGACAAAGTCTGAAGCTTTCTTT
TRBJ2-7,once,TRBV5-1,TRBD1,CASSFSDRAWSYEQYF,TGCGCCAGCAGCTTCTCGGACAGGGCTTGGAGCTACGAGCAGTACTTC
TRBJ2-7,once,TRBV18,NA,CASSPGPFAEQYF,TGTGCCAGCTCACCGGGCCCGTTCGCCGAGCAGTACTTC
TRBJ1-2,NA,TRBV5-6,NA,CASSSKTGLNYGYTF,TGTGCCAGCAGCTCGAAGACAGGTTTAAACTATGGCTACACCTTC
TRBJ2-1,NA,TRBV29-1,TRBD2,CSVVKRGVAGVPFHSSYNEQFF,TGCAGCGTCGTGAAGAGGGGCGTAGCGGGGGTTCCTTTCCACAGCTCCTACAATGAGCAGTTCTTC
TRBJ2-1,NA,TRBV7-3,NA,CASSSKGLGGQFF,TGTGCCAGCAGCTCGAAGGGCCTCGGGGGGCAGTTCTTC
TRBJ2-7,NA,TRBV3-1/TRBV3-2,NA,CASSQLAWGLVTYEQYF,TGTGCCAGCAGCCAACTAGCGTGGGGGTTAGTCACCTACGAGCAGTACTTC